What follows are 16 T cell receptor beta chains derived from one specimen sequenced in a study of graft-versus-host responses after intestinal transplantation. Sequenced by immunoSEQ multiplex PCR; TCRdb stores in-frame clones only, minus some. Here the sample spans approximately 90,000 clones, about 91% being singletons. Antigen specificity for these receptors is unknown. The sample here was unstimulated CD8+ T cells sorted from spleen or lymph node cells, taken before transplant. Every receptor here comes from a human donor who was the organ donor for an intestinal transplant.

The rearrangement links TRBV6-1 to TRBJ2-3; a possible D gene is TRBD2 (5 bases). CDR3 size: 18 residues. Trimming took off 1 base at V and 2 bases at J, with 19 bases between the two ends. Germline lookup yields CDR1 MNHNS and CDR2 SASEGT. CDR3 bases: TGTGCCAGCAGTGAAGACCACCTACAGACGGGGATCACAGATACGCAGTATTTT. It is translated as CASSEDHLQTGITDTQYF.

The CDR3 DNA is TGTGCCAGCAGCTTAGTTTTATTCCCATCTGAGCAGTACTTC. Its protein product is CASSLVLFPSEQYF. The rearrangement links TRBV11-3 to TRBJ2-7; D unclear. Trimming cost V 1 base and J 7 bases, with 14 bases left between them. Germline values: CDR1 SGHNT, CDR2 YENEEA. The CDR3 is made up of 14 amino acids. Full variable domain (outside the CDR3, taken from reference TRBV11-3 and TRBJ2-7): EAGVVQSPRYKIIEKKQPVAFWCNPISGHNTLYWYLQNLGQGPELLIRYENEEAVDDSQLPKDRFSAERLKGVDSTLKIQPAELGDSAVYLCASSLVLFPSEQYFGPGTRLTVT.

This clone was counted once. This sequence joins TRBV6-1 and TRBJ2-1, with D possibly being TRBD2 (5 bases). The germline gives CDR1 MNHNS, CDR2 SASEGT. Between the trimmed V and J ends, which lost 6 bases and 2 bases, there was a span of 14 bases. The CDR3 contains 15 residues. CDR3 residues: CASRVSVSTYNEQFF. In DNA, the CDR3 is TGTGCCAGCAGAGTTAGCGTCTCAACCTACAATGAGCAGTTCTTC.

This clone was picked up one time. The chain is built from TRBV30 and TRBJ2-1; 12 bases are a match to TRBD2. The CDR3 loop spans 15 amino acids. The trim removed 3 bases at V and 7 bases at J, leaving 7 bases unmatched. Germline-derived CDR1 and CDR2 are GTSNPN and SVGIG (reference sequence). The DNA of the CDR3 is TGTGCCTGGAGGGGGCTAGCGGGAGGGTGGAATGAGCAGTTCTTC. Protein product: CAWRGLAGGWNEQFF.

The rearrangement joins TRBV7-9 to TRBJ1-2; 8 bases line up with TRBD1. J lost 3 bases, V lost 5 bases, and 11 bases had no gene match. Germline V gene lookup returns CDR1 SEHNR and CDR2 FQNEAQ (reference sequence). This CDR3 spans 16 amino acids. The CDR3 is CASSGGQGEKDYGYTF. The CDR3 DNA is TGTGCCAGCAGCGGAGGACAGGGTGAGAAAGACTATGGCTACACCTTC.

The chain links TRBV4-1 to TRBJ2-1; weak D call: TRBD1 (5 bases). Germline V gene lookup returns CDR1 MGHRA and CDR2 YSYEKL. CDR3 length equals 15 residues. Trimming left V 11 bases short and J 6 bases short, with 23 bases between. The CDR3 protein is CAGTSDPWGVNEQFF. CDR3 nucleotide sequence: TGCGCCGGCACCTCAGACCCTTGGGGCGTCAATGAGCAGTTCTTC.

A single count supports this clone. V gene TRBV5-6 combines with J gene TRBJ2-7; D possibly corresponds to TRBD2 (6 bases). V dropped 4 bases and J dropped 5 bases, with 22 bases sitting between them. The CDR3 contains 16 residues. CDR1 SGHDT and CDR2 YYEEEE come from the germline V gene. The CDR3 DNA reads TGTGCCAGCAGCCACGGGACTCATCGACTGAGGAACGAGCAGTACTTC. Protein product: CASSHGTHRLRNEQYF.

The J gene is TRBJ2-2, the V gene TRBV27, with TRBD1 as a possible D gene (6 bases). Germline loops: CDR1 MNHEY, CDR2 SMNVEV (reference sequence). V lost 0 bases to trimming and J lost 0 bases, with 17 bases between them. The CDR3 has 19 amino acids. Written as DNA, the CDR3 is TGTGCCAGCAGTTTATCCCTGGGGTGGACAGCGACGAACACCGGGGAGCTGTTTTTT. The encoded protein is CASSLSLGWTATNTGELFF.

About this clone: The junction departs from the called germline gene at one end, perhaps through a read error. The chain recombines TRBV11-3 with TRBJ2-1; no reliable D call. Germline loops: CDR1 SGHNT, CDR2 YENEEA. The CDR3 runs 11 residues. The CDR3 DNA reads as TGTGCCGGCAGCTTCTACAATGAGCAGTTCTTC. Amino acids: CAGSFYNEQFF.

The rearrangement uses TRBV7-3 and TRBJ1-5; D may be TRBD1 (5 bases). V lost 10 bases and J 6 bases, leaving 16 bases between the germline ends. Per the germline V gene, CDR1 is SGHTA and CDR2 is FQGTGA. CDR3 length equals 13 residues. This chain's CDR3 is CATRPGFGQPQHF. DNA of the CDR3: TGTGCCACCCGACCAGGGTTCGGTCAGCCCCAGCATTTT.

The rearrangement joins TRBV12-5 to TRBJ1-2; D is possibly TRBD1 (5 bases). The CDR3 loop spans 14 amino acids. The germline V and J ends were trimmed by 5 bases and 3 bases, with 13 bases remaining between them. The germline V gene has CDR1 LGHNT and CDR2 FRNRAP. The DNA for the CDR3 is TGTGCTAGTGGTCTCAGGGACGCACACTATGGCTACACCTTC. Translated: CASGLRDAHYGYTF. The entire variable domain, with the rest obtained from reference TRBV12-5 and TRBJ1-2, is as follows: DARVTQTPRHKVTEMGQEVTMRCQPILGHNTVFWYRQTMMQGLELLAYFRNRAPLDDSGMPKDRFSAEMPDATLATLKIQPSEPRDSAVYFCASGLRDAHYGYTFGSGTRLTVV.

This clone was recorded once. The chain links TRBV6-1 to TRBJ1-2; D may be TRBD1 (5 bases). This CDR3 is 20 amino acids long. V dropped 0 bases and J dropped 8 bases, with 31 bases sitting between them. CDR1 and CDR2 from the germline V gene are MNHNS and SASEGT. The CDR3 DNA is TGTGCCAGCAGTGAAGCGGTCCCTATGACAGCCGATGGTATTTTGGACGGCTACACCTTC. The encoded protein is CASSEAVPMTADGILDGYTF.

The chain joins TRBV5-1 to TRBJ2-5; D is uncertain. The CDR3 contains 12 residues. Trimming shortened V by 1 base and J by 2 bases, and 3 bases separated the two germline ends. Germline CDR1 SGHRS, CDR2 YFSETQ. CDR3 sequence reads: CASSLNQETQYF. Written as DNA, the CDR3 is TGCGCCAGCAGCTTGAATCAAGAGACCCAGTACTTC.

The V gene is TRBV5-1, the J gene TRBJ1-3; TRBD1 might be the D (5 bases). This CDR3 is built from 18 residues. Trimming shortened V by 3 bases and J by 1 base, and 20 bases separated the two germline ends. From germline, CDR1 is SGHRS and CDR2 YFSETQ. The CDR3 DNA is TGCGCCAGCAGCTGGGACGAAGAGACTTACCATTCTGGAAACACCATATATTTT. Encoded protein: CASSWDEETYHSGNTIYF.

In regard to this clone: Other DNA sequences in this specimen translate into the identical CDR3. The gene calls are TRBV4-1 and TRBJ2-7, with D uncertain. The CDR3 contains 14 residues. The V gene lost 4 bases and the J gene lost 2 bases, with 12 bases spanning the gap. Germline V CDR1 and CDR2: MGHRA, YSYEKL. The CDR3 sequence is CASSRIGAPYEQYF. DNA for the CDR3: TGCGCCAGCAGCCGGATCGGTGCCCCCTACGAGCAGTACTTC.

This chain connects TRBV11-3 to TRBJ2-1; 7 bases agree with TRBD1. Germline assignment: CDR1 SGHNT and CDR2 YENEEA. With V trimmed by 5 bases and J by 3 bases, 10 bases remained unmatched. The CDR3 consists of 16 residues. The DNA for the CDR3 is TGTGCCAGCAGCATTAGAGCAGGGGGAAGCTACAATGAGCAGTTCTTC. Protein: CASSIRAGGSYNEQFF.